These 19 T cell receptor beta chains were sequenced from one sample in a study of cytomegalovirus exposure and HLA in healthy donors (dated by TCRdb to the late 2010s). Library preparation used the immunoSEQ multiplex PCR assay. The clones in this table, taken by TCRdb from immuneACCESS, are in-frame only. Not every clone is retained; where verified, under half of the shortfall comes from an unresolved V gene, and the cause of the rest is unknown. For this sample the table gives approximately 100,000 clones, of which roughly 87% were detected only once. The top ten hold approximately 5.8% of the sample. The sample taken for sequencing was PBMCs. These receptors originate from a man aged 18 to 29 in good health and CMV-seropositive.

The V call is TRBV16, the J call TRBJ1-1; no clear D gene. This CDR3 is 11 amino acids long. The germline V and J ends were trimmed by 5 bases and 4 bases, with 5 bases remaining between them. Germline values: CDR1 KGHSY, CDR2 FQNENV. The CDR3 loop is CASSFSTEAFF. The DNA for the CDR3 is TGTGCCAGCAGCTTTAGCACTGAAGCTTTCTTT.

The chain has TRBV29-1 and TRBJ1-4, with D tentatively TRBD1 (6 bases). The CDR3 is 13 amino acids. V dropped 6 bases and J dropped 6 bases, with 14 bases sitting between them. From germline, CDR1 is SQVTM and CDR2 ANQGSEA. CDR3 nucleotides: TGCAGCGTGGTAGCACAGGGTTATGAAAAACTGTTTTTT. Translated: CSVVAQGYEKLFF. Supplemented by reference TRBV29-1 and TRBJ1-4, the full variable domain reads SAVISQKPSRDICQRGTSLTIQCQVDSQVTMMFWYRQQPGQSLTLIATANQGSEATYESGFVIDKFPISRPNLTFSTLTVSNMSPEDSSIYLCSVVAQGYEKLFFGSGTQLSVL.

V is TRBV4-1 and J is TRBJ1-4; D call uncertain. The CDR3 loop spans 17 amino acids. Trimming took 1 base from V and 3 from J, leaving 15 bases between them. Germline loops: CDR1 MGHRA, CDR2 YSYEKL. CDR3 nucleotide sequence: TGCGCCAGCAGCCAAGTCTTCGGGGAACCGGCTAATGAAAAACTGTTTTTT. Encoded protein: CASSQVFGEPANEKLFF.

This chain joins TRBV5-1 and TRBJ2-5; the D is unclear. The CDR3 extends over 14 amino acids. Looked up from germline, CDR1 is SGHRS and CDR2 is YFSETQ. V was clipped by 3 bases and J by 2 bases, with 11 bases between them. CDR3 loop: CASSSPPTQETQYF. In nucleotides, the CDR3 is TGCGCCAGCAGCTCGCCCCCAACACAAGAGACCCAGTACTTC.

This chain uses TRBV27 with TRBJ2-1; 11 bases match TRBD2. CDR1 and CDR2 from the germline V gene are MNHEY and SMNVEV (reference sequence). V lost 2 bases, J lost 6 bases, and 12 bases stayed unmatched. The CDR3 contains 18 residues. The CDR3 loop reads CASSLISIGLAGFNEQFF. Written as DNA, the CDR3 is TGTGCCAGCAGTTTAATCAGTATAGGACTAGCGGGTTTCAATGAGCAGTTCTTC.

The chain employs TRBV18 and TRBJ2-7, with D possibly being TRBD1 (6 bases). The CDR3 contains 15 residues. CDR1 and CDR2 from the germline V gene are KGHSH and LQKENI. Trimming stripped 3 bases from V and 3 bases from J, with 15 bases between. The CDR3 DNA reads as TGTGCCAGCTCACCGAGCAGACAGGCTTACTACGAGCAGTACTTC. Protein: CASSPSRQAYYEQYF.

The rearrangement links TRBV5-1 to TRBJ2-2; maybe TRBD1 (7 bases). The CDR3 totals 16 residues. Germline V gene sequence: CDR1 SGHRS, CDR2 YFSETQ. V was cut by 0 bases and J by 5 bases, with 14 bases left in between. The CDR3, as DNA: TGCGCCAGCAGCTTGGAACAGGGGAGGAGGACCGGGGAGCTGTTTTTT. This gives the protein CASSLEQGRRTGELFF.

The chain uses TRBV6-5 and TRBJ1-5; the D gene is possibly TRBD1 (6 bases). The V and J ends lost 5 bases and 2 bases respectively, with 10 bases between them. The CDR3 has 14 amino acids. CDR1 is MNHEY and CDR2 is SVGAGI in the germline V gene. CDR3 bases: TGTGCCAGCAGTCCCCGACAGGGCAATCAGCCCCAGCATTTT. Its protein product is CASSPRQGNQPQHF.

The CDR3 DNA is TGTGCCAGCAGTTACGATCAGGCTATCAGCTCCTACGAGCAGTACTTC. Its protein product is CASSYDQAISSYEQYF. The genes are TRBV6-5 and TRBJ2-7; D not certain. The germline V and J ends were trimmed by 2 bases and 0 bases, with 14 bases remaining between them. This CDR3 contains 16 residues. Germline CDR1 is MNHEY and CDR2 is SVGAGI.

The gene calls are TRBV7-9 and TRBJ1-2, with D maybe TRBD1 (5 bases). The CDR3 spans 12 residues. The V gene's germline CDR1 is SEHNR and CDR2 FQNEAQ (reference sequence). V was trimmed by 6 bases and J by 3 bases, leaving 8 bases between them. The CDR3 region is CASRTEDYGYTF. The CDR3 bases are TGTGCCAGCAGGACAGAGGACTATGGCTACACCTTC.

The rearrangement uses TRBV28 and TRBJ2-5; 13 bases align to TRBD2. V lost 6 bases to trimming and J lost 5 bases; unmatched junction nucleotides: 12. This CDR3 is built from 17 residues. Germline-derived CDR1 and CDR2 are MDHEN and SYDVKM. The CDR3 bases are TGTGCCAGCAGACTAACTAGCGGGAGGGGGGTGAGGGAGACCCAGTACTTC. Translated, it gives CASRLTSGRGVRETQYF.

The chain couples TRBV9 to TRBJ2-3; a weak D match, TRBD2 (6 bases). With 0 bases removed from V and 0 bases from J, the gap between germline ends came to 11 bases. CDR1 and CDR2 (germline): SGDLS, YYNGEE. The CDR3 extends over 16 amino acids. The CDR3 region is CASSVVTGESTDTQYF. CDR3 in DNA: TGTGCCAGCAGCGTAGTCACGGGGGAGAGCACAGATACGCAGTATTTT.

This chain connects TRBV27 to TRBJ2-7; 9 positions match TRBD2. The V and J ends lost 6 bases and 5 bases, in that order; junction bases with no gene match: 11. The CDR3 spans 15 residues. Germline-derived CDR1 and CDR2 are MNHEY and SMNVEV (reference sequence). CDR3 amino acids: CASRQYSGSVNEQYF. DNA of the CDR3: TGTGCCAGCAGACAATATAGCGGGAGCGTCAACGAGCAGTACTTC.

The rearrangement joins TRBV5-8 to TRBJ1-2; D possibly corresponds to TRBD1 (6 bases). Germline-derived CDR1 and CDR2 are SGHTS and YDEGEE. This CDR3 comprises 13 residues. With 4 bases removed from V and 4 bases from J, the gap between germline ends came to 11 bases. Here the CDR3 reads CASSVGQVYGYTF. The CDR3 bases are TGTGCCAGCAGCGTGGGACAAGTCTATGGCTACACCTTC. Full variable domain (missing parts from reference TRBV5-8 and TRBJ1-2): EAGVTQSPTHLIKTRGQQATLRCSPISGHTSVYWYQQALGLGLQFLLWYDEGEERNRGNFPPRFSGRQFPNYSSELNVNALELEDSALYLCASSVGQVYGYTFGSGTRLTVV.

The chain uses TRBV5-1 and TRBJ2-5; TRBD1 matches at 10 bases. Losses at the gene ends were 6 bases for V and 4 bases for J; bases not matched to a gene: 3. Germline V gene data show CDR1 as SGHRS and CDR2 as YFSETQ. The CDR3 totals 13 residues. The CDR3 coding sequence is TGCGCCAGCATCAGGGACAGGGGAGAGACCCAGTACTTC. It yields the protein CASIRDRGETQYF.

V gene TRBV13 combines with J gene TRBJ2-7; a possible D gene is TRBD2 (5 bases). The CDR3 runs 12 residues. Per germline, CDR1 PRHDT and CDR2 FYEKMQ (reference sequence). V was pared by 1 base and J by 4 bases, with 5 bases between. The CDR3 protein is CASSLERYEQYF. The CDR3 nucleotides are TGTGCCAGCAGCTTAGAGCGGTACGAGCAGTACTTC.

CDR3 protein: CASSLVVEQYF. The CDR3 DNA reads TGTGCCAGCAGCTTAGTCGTCGAGCAGTACTTC. The chain links TRBV11-3 to TRBJ2-7; D uncertain. Trimming left V 1 base short and J 6 bases short, with 4 bases between. This CDR3 is built from 11 residues. CDR1 is SGHNT, CDR2 YENEEA, per germline.

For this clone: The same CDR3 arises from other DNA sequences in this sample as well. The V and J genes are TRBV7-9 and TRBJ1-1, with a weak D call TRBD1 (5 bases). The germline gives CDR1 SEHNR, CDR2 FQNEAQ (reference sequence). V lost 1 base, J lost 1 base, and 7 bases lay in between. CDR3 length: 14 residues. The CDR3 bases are TGTGCCAGCAGCTTAGGCGGGGGGAACACTGAAGCTTTCTTT. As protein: CASSLGGGNTEAFF.

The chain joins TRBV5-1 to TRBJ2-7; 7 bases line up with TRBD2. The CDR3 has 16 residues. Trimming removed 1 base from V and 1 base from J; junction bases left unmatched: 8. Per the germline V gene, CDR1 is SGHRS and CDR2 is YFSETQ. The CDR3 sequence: CASSLYPTSESYEQYF. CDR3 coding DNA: TGCGCCAGCAGCTTGTACCCCACTAGCGAGTCCTACGAGCAGTACTTC.